Below, 18 T cell receptor beta chains from the same sample are listed, as sequenced in a study of T cells after posttransplantation cyclophosphamide. A marrow graft followed busulfan-fludarabine conditioning, with cyclophosphamide on days +3 and +4. Data came from immunoSEQ multiplex PCR; TCRdb stores just in-frame clones and leaves some out. The sample has 15,000 to 20,000 clones, roughly four fifths seen once. Sequencing used CD8+ T cells sorted from PBMCs, obtained 1,700 to 2,000 days after a stem cell transplant with posttransplant cyclophosphamide. These receptors were obtained from a female patient aged 40 to 55 who received an allogeneic stem cell transplant from a related donor, was CMV-positive, and had no GVHD. Some T cells may be transferred from the graft donor.

The CDR3 DNA sequence: TGTGCCAGCAGCTTATGGACAGGGAGTCTCTACGAGCAGTACTTC. Its protein is CASSLWTGSLYEQYF. The V call is TRBV5-4, the J call TRBJ2-7, with 8 bases aligning to TRBD1. CDR1 and CDR2 (germline): SGHNT, YYREEE (reference sequence). This CDR3 region has 15 residues. The V and J ends lost 2 bases and 3 bases, in that order; junction bases with no gene match: 7.

This chain uses TRBV7-9 with TRBJ2-1; the match to TRBD1 covers 7 bases. Germline trimming cut 5 bases from V and 3 bases from J; bases unmatched to any gene: 10. The CDR3 runs to 16 residues. CDR1 SEHNR and CDR2 FQNEAQ come from the germline V gene (reference sequence). CDR3 in DNA: TGTGCCAGCAGCGGGTCGGGACAGACACACTACAATGAGCAGTTCTTC. As protein: CASSGSGQTHYNEQFF.

This rearrangement joins TRBV4-3 to TRBJ1-6, with D possibly being TRBD1 (6 bases). Germline CDR1 is LGHNA and CDR2 is YSLEER. The CDR3 covers 17 residues. With 0 bases removed from V and 10 bases from J, the gap between germline ends came to 19 bases. DNA of the CDR3: TGCGCCAGCAGCCAAGATCCCGCAGGGGAAGGTTTCTCACCCCTCCACTTT. Translation: CASSQDPAGEGFSPLHF.

The chain combines TRBV19 with TRBJ2-3; possibly TRBD2 for D (6 bases). Trimming removed 5 bases from V and 0 bases from J, with 15 bases in between. Germline assignment: CDR1 LNHDA and CDR2 SQIVND (reference sequence). The CDR3 contains 16 residues. The CDR3 sequence: CASSSRTILSTDTQYF. In DNA, the CDR3 is TGTGCCAGTAGTTCGCGGACTATCCTTAGCACAGATACGCAGTATTTT.

The chain couples TRBV7-9 to TRBJ2-1; TRBD2 agrees at 9 bases. Germline CDR1 SEHNR, CDR2 FQNEAQ (reference sequence). With 5 bases clipped from V and 2 bases from J, the junction kept 4 bases outside the gene matches. The CDR3 runs 15 residues. In DNA, the CDR3 is TGTGCCAGCAGCACAGCGGGGGGCACCTACAATGAGCAGTTCTTC. Protein: CASSTAGGTYNEQFF.

The J gene is TRBJ2-7, the V gene TRBV4-1, with D maybe TRBD1 (5 bases). The germline V gene encodes CDR1 MGHRA and CDR2 YSYEKL. The CDR3 totals 15 residues. Trimming stripped 3 bases from V and 2 bases from J, with 14 bases between. The CDR3 spells CASSHIQELTYEQYF. CDR3 sequence (DNA): TGCGCCAGCAGCCATATACAGGAATTGACCTACGAGCAGTACTTC.

The rearrangement links TRBV19 to TRBJ2-7; weak D call: TRBD1 (5 bases). V was cut by 5 bases and J by 3 bases, with 11 bases left in between. The CDR3 spans 13 residues. Germline V lookup: CDR1 LNHDA, CDR2 SQIVND (reference sequence). DNA of the CDR3: TGTGCCAGTAGTGACACAGGTTTCTACGAGCAGTACTTC. Translated: CASSDTGFYEQYF.

The chain carries TRBV7-9 and TRBJ2-1; TRBD2 is a possible D gene (5 bases). Trimming removed 3 bases at V and 2 bases at J, with 14 bases between. Per the germline V gene, CDR1 is SEHNR and CDR2 is FQNEAQ (reference sequence). The CDR3 has 16 residues. The CDR3, as DNA: TGTGCCAGCAGCTTTGGCCTAGCCAAGACCTACAATGAGCAGTTCTTC. It codes for CASSFGLAKTYNEQFF.

This chain uses TRBV11-1 with TRBJ2-5; 8 bases line up with TRBD2. Germline trimming cut 5 bases from V and 5 bases from J; bases unmatched to any gene: 13. The CDR3 spans 16 residues. Germline V CDR1 and CDR2: SGHAT, FQDESV (reference sequence). The CDR3 loop is CASSPGGKGAGETQYF. The DNA for the CDR3 is TGTGCCAGCAGCCCGGGAGGGAAAGGGGCAGGGGAGACCCAGTACTTC.

The V gene is TRBV5-1, the J gene TRBJ1-4; unclear D gene. This CDR3 is built from 17 residues. Germline CDR1 reads SGHRS; CDR2 reads YFSETQ. Trimming pared 3 bases from V and 0 bases from J, leaving 15 bases between. Here the CDR3 reads CASSYPDSATTNEKLFF. The CDR3 DNA sequence: TGCGCCAGCAGCTATCCAGACTCAGCTACAACTAATGAAAAACTGTTTTTT.

This chain uses TRBV5-5 with TRBJ2-3, with 8 bases matching TRBD2. There are 17 residues in the CDR3. With V trimmed by 0 bases and J by 0 bases, 6 bases remained unmatched. Germline CDR1 and CDR2: SGHKS and YYEKEE (reference sequence). The CDR3 DNA follows: TGTGCCAGCAGCTTGGTTTCAGCGGGGGAAAGCACAGATACGCAGTATTTT. Amino acid sequence: CASSLVSAGESTDTQYF.

The V call is TRBV5-1, the J call TRBJ2-3; D is unclear. V dropped 3 bases and J dropped 0 bases, with 2 bases sitting between them. Germline V gene lookup returns CDR1 SGHRS and CDR2 YFSETQ. CDR3 length: 12 residues. The CDR3, as DNA: TGCGCCAGCAGCTCTAGCACAGATACGCAGTATTTT. Amino acids: CASSSSTDTQYF.

The chain uses TRBV7-8 and TRBJ2-5, with 9 bases matching TRBD2. The CDR3 has 17 residues. J lost 5 bases, V lost 5 bases, and 15 bases had no gene match. Germline CDR1 SGHVS, CDR2 FQNEAQ. The chain's CDR3 is CASSPNPSGEGWETQYF. The CDR3 coding sequence is TGTGCCAGCAGCCCGAACCCTAGCGGGGAGGGGTGGGAGACCCAGTACTTC. Supplemented by reference TRBV7-8 and TRBJ2-5, the full variable domain reads GAGVSQSPRYKVAKRGQDVALRCDPISGHVSLFWYQQALGQGPEFLTYFQNEAQLDKSGLPSDRFFAERPEGSVSTLKIQRTQQEDSAVYLCASSPNPSGEGWETQYFGPGTRLLVL.

This clone appeared a few times. The rearrangement joins TRBV6-1 to TRBJ1-2; D gene uncertain. This CDR3 contains 14 residues. Germline values: CDR1 MNHNS, CDR2 SASEGT. V was cut by 2 bases and J by 10 bases, with 17 bases left in between. The CDR3 spells CASSERNLLPAYTF. The CDR3 region has the DNA TGTGCCAGCAGTGAAAGGAATCTACTACCCGCCTACACCTTC.

CDR3 protein: CASSQGQASPLHF. The DNA for the CDR3 is TGTGCCAGCAGCCAGGGACAGGCGTCACCCCTCCACTTT. The chain has TRBV7-6 and TRBJ1-6; 8 bases are a match to TRBD1. The CDR3 loop spans 13 amino acids. Germline CDR1 SGHVS, CDR2 FNYEAQ. V lost 5 bases to trimming and J lost 10 bases; unmatched junction nucleotides: 4.

The CDR3 nucleotides are TGTGCCAGTAGTATAGAAGCGCTAGCGGGGGGCCCCTACGAGCAGTACTTC. Translating it yields CASSIEALAGGPYEQYF. The chain recombines TRBV19 with TRBJ2-7; 11 bases map to TRBD2. Germline values: CDR1 LNHDA, CDR2 SQIVND (reference sequence). This CDR3 contains 17 residues. V lost 0 bases to trimming and J lost 2 bases; unmatched junction nucleotides: 6.

DNA for the CDR3: TGTGCCAGCAGCCTCGCGGGGCGGGACACTGAAGCTTTCTTT. Translating it yields CASSLAGRDTEAFF. This sequence joins TRBV6-5 and TRBJ1-1, with D maybe TRBD1 (5 bases). CDR1 is MNHEY, CDR2 SVGAGI, per germline. This CDR3 is 14 amino acids long. The V gene lost 6 bases and the J gene lost 3 bases, with 14 bases spanning the gap.

The genes are TRBV7-9 and TRBJ1-2, with a possible D match to TRBD1 (6 bases). Germline loops: CDR1 SEHNR, CDR2 FQNEAQ (reference sequence). CDR3 length equals 15 residues. The germline V and J ends were trimmed by 1 base and 4 bases, with 13 bases remaining between them. CDR3 nucleotides: TGTGCCAGCAGCTTAGAGGCAGGGGAAGTCTATGGCTACACCTTC. It is translated as CASSLEAGEVYGYTF.